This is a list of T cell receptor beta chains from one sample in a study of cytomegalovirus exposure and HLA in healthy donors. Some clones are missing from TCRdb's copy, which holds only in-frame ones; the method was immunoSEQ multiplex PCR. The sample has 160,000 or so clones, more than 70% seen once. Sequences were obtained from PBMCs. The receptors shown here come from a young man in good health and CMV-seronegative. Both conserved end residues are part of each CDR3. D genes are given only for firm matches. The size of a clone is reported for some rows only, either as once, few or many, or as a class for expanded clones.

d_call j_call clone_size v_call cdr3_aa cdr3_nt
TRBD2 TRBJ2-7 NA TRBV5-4 CASSLAGGGSYEQYF TGTGCCAGCAGCTTGGCTGGCGGGGGGTCCTACGAGCAGTACTTC
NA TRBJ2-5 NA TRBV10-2 CASSDEWQGYGETQYF TGCGCCAGCAGTGATGAGTGGCAGGGTTATGGAGAGACCCAGTACTTC
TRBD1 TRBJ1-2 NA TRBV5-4 CASSLPRTGDGYTF TGTGCCAGCAGCTTGCCCAGGACAGGGGATGGCTACACCTTC
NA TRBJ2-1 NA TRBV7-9 CASSLDYWGESEQFF TGTGCCAGCAGCTTAGATTATTGGGGGGAATCTGAGCAGTTCTTC
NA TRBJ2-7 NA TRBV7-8 CASSLAAQRQYF TGTGCCAGCAGCTTAGCGGCCCAAAGGCAGTACTTC
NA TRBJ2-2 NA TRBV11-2 CASSLASGELFF TGTGCCAGCAGCTTAGCATCCGGGGAGCTGTTTTTT
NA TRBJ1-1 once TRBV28 CATYLEQNTEAFF TGTGCCACCTACCTTGAGCAGAACACTGAAGCTTTCTTT
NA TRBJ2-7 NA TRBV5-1 CASSLGYFLDEQYF TGCGCCAGCAGCTTGGGCTATTTCCTGGACGAGCAGTACTTC
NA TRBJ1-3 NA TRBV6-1 CASRPQGRGNTIYF TGTGCCAGCAGGCCGCAGGGTAGGGGAAACACCATATATTTT
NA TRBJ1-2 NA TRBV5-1 CASSLAAGLNGYTF TGCGCCAGCAGCTTGGCCGCGGGATTAAATGGCTACACCTTC
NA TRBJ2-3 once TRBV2 CASRPTGQRLDTQYF TGTGCCAGCAGACCCACTGGACAGAGATTAGATACGCAGTATTTT
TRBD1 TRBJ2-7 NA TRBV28 CASSSYMDRGALGEQYF TGTGCCAGCAGTTCCTACATGGACAGGGGAGCGCTAGGCGAGCAGTACTTC
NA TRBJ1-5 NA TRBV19 CASTMGGFQPQHF TGTGCCAGTACCATGGGAGGGTTCCAGCCCCAGCATTTT
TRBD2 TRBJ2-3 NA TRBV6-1 CASSEGGGGVTDTQYF TGTGCCAGCAGTGAAGGGGGCGGGGGAGTCACAGATACGCAGTATTTT
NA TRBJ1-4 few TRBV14 CASSQNVGEKLFF TGTGCCAGCAGCCAGAATGTCGGTGAAAAACTGTTTTTT
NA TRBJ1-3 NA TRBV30 CAWSRSIRGNTIYF TGTGCCTGGAGTCGGTCTATCCGCGGAAACACCATATATTTT
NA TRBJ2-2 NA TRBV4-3 CASSQEGRGITGELFF TGCGCCAGCAGCCAAGAGGGGAGAGGGATAACCGGGGAGCTGTTTTTT
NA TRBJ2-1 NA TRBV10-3 CAISFRTVPGYNEQFF TGTGCCATCAGTTTCCGAACGGTTCCCGGGTACAATGAGCAGTTCTTC
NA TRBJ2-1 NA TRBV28 CASLRDSANPLQFF TGTGCCAGCCTCCGGGACTCCGCGAACCCATTACAGTTCTTC
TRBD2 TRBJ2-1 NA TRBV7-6 CASSSPRTSGGTGSYNEQFF TGTGCCAGCAGCTCTCCCAGGACTAGCGGGGGGACTGGGTCATACAATGAGCAGTTCTTC
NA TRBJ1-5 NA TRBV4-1 CASSQDSGSSNQPQHF TGCGCCAGCAGCCAAGATTCGGGAAGTAGCAATCAGCCCCAGCATTTT
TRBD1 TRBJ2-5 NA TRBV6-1 CASTGQQETQYF TGTGCCAGCACGGGACAGCAAGAGACCCAGTACTTC
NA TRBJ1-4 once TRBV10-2 CASSDAARVANEKLFF TGCGCCAGCAGTGACGCGGCCAGGGTAGCTAATGAAAAACTGTTTTTT
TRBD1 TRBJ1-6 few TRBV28 CASSLSPWDSQSNSPLHF TGTGCCAGCAGTTTATCTCCCTGGGACAGTCAGTCTAATTCACCCCTCCACTTT
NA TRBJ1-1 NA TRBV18 CASSPGTGGNTEAFF TGTGCCAGCTCACCCGGAACGGGGGGGAACACTGAAGCTTTCTTT
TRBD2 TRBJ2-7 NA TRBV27 CASSTRAGPASEQYF TGTGCCAGCAGTACAAGAGCGGGGCCAGCAAGTGAGCAGTACTTC
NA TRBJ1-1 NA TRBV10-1 CASSLTGLNTEAFF TGCGCCAGCAGTTTGACAGGCCTAAACACTGAAGCTTTCTTT
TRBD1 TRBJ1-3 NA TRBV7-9 CASSWDREGNTIYF TGTGCCAGCAGCTGGGACAGGGAAGGAAACACCATATATTTT
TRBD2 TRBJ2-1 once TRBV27 CASNPERLAEYNEQFF TGTGCCAGCAATCCCGAAAGACTAGCGGAATACAATGAGCAGTTCTTC
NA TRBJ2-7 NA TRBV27 CASSLSGSISHYEQYF TGTGCCAGCAGTTTATCGGGCAGTATCTCGCACTACGAGCAGTACTTC
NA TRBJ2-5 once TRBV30 CAWNIGGGGKTQYF TGTGCCTGGAACATAGGGGGGGGCGGTAAGACCCAGTACTTC
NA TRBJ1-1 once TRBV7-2 CASSKQENTEAFF TGTGCCAGCAGCAAACAGGAAAACACTGAAGCTTTCTTT
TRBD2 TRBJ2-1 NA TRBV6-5 CASSYRGLAGDNEQFF TGTGCCAGCAGTTACCGGGGACTAGCGGGGGACAATGAGCAGTTCTTC
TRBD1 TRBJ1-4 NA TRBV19 CASSTGTATNEKLFF TGTGCCAGTAGTACGGGGACAGCAACTAATGAAAAACTGTTTTTT
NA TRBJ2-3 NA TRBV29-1 CISTGGGRWYF TGCATCTCAACGGGGGGCGGACGGTGGTATTTT
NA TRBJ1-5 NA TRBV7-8 CASEPGGNQPQHF TGTGCCAGCGAGCCCGGGGGCAATCAGCCCCAGCATTTT
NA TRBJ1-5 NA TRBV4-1 CASSSRVYSNQPQHF TGCGCCAGCAGTTCCCGGGTCTATAGCAATCAGCCCCAGCATTTT
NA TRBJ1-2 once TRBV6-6 CASSYTGFYGYTF TGTGCCAGCAGTTACACAGGATTCTATGGCTACACCTTC
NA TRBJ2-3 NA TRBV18 CASSPPDNTDTQYF TGTGCCAGCTCACCACCAGACAACACAGATACGCAGTATTTT
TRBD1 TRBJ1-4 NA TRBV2 CASSGQGATNEKLFF TGTGCCAGCAGTGGACAGGGCGCAACTAATGAAAAACTGTTTTTT
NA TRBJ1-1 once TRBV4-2 CASSQPTRTNTEAFF TGTGCCAGCAGCCAACCGACACGAACGAACACTGAAGCTTTCTTT
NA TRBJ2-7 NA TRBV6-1 CASSSGGYYEQYF TGTGCCAGCAGTAGTGGGGGGTACTACGAGCAGTACTTC
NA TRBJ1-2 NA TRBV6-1 CASSEEGAGPANYGYTF TGTGCCAGCAGTGAAGAGGGAGCGGGGCCAGCTAACTATGGCTACACCTTC
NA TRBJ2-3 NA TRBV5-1 CASSYGQIDSTDTQYF TGCGCCAGCAGCTACGGACAGATCGATAGCACAGATACGCAGTATTTT
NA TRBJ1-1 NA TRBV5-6 CASSLRTVMNTEAFF TGTGCCAGCAGCCTCAGGACAGTTATGAACACTGAAGCTTTCTTT
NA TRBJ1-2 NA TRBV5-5 CASSLTRDPVYGYTF TGTGCCAGCAGCCTTACCCGGGATCCCGTCTATGGCTACACCTTC
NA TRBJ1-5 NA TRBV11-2 CASSPGDWGPNQPQHF TGTGCCAGCAGCCCAGGCGACTGGGGGCCCAATCAGCCCCAGCATTTT
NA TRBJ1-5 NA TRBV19 CALGDINQPQHF TGTGCCCTGGGGGACATCAATCAGCCCCAGCATTTT
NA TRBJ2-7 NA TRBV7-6 CASSLAEGQNYEQYF TGTGCCAGCAGCTTAGCGGAGGGCCAGAACTACGAGCAGTACTTC
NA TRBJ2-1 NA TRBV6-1 CASSPGRSSYNEQFF TGTGCCAGCAGTCCCGGAAGGAGCTCCTACAATGAGCAGTTCTTC
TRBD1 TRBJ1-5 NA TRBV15 CATSRPGQGAGQPQHF TGTGCCACCAGCAGACCGGGACAGGGGGCAGGACAGCCCCAGCATTTT
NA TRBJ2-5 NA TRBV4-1 CASRGQNETQYF TGCGCCAGCAGGGGCCAGAATGAGACCCAGTACTTC
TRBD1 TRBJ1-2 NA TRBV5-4 CASSPQGARYGYTF TGTGCCAGCAGCCCACAGGGGGCGCGCTATGGCTACACCTTC
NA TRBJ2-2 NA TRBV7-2 CASSLGVSDTGELFF TGTGCCAGCAGCTTAGGCGTTAGCGACACCGGGGAGCTGTTTTTT
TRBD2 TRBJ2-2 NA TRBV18 CASSPSGESNTGELFF TGTGCCAGCTCACCTAGCGGGGAATCGAACACCGGGGAGCTGTTTTTT